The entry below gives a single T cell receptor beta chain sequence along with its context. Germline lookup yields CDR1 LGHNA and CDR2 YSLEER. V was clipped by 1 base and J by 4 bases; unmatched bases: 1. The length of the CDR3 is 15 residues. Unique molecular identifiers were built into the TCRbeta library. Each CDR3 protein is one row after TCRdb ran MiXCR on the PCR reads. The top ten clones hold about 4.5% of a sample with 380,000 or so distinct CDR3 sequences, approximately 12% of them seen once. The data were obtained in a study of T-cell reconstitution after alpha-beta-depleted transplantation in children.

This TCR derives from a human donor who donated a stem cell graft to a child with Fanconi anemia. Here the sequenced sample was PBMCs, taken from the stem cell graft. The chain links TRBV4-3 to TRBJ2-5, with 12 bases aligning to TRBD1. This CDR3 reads CASSQGDRGRETQYF. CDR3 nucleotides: TGCGCCAGCAGCCAAGGGGACAGGGGGCGAGAGACCCAGTACTTC.